This T cell receptor beta chain emerged from a study of response to subunit inactivated influenza vaccine. Germline V CDR1 and CDR2: MNHEY, SVGEGT. The CDR3 contains 11 residues. TCRdb called the RT-PCR reads again in MiXCR, with one record for every CDR3 protein. The sample has roughly 170,000 distinct CDR3 sequences, roughly 8.7% seen once; the top ten hold 11%. The gene calls are TRBV6-2 or TRBV6-3 and TRBJ1-2; D is possibly TRBD1 (6 bases). This TCR came from a man aged 45 to 65 who received an inactivated influenza vaccine. The sample in question was non-naive T cells sorted from PBMCs, obtained on the day of vaccination. The CDR3 sequence is CATGGTYGYTF. CDR3 in DNA: TGTGCTACGGGGGGCACCTATGGCTACACCTTC.